A single sample is the source of the 14 T cell receptor beta chains below, sequenced in a study of T cells in Graves' hyperthyroidism and ophthalmopathy. Amplification targeted TCR beta CDR3 regions from RNA transcripts. Initially, a first-round RT-PCR of the TCR CDR3 employed the HTBI primer set. TCRdb called the multiplex PCR reads again in MiXCR, with one record for every CDR3 protein. The top ten clones hold around 5.4% of a sample with approximately 600,000 distinct CDR3 sequences, around 14% of them seen once. Sequencing was carried out using blood. The receptors were sampled from a woman in her twenties or thirties with Graves' hyperthyroidism that later progressed to Graves' ophthalmopathy.

This clonotype was found many times. The V gene is TRBV5-1, the J gene TRBJ2-7, with 8 bases lining up with TRBD2. Germline V gene lookup returns CDR1 SGHRS and CDR2 YFSETQ. Germline trimming cut 2 bases from V and 5 bases from J; bases unmatched to any gene: 6. The CDR3 covers 14 residues. CDR3 residues: CASSLEAGVDEQYF. Written as DNA, the CDR3 is TGCGCCAGCAGCTTAGAAGCGGGAGTGGACGAGCAGTACTTC.

The genes are TRBV20-1 and TRBJ2-2; D ambiguous. V gave up 0 bases and J gave up 6 bases, with 11 bases separating them. The CDR3 runs 14 residues. Germline assignment: CDR1 DFQATT and CDR2 SNEGSKA (reference sequence). The CDR3 region is CSARDPPGSGELFF. As DNA, the CDR3 is TGCAGTGCTAGAGATCCCCCTGGGTCCGGGGAGCTGTTTTTT.

The V call is TRBV5-4, the J call TRBJ1-1; D remains unclear. The germline V and J ends were trimmed by 0 bases and 1 base, with 16 bases remaining between them. This CDR3 is 17 amino acids long. Germline V gene lookup returns CDR1 SGHNT and CDR2 YYREEE (reference sequence). CDR3 sequence reads: CASSLAFPGPRNTEAFF. CDR3 nucleotide sequence: TGTGCCAGCAGCTTGGCATTTCCGGGTCCTAGGAACACTGAAGCTTTCTTT.

This clonotype was detected many times. The chain combines TRBV20-1 with TRBJ1-1; 7 positions match TRBD1. The length of the CDR3 is 13 residues. Germline CDR1 and CDR2: DFQATT and SNEGSKA (reference sequence). Trimming took 4 bases from V and 2 from J; bases not matched to a gene: 4. The CDR3 is CSANTGVNTEAFF. CDR3 bases: TGCAGTGCTAACACAGGGGTTAACACTGAAGCTTTCTTT.

Only a few counts were recorded for this clonotype. The genes are TRBV5-6 and TRBJ1-2, with 12 bases identical to TRBD1. The J segment lost 8 bases and the V segment lost 5 bases, leaving 7 bases of the junction unmatched. This CDR3 has 14 residues. CDR1 and CDR2 (germline): SGHDT, YYEEEE. In DNA form, the CDR3 reads TGTGCCAGCAGAGCGGGACAGGGGGCCCTCGGCTACACCTTC. This encodes CASRAGQGALGYTF.

The chain joins TRBV6-2 or TRBV6-3 to TRBJ1-2, with D possibly being TRBD1 (5 bases). Germline V CDR1 and CDR2: MNHEY, SVGEGT. This CDR3 has 13 residues. V was trimmed by 6 bases and J by 0 bases, leaving 8 bases between them. The CDR3 DNA is TGTGCCAGCAGGGACACCGCTAACTATGGCTACACCTTC. Its protein product is CASRDTANYGYTF.

Worth noting for this clonotype: A much bigger clone sits one base away, suggesting this may be a read error. The chain carries TRBV30 and TRBJ2-3, with D uncertain. CDR3 length: 11 residues. Between the trimmed V and J ends, which lost 8 bases and 6 bases, there was a span of 12 bases. Germline CDR1 GTSNPN, CDR2 SVGIG (reference sequence). CDR3 nucleotides: TGTGCCCGGACCCTTAGCGATACGCAGTATTTT. Its protein product is CARTLSDTQYF. Variable domain in full (rest from reference TRBV30 and TRBJ2-3): SQTIHQWPATLVQPVGSPLSLECTVEGTSNPNLYWYRQAAGRGLQLLFYSVGIGQISSEVPQNLSASRPQDRQFILSSKKLLLSDSGFYLCARTLSDTQYFGPGTRLTVL.

This clonotype was counted many times. CDR3 nucleotides: TGTGCCACCAGGGGGGCCTCGAACACTGAAGCTTTCTTT. Translated, it gives CATRGASNTEAFF. J is TRBJ1-1 and V is TRBV24-1; perhaps TRBD1 as D (6 bases). Deletions cut 7 bases from V and 1 base from J, with 9 bases between. The CDR3 runs to 13 residues. Germline V gene sequence: CDR1 KGHDR, CDR2 SFDVKD.

This clonotype was found a few times. The chain links TRBV20-1 to TRBJ2-2; D gene ambiguous. The CDR3 runs 13 residues. CDR1 and CDR2 (germline): DFQATT, SNEGSKA (reference sequence). V dropped 7 bases and J dropped 0 bases, with 9 bases sitting between them. The CDR3 DNA is TGCAGTGTTGAGACCCCGAACACCGGGGAGCTGTTTTTT. Translated, it gives CSVETPNTGELFF.

V is TRBV29-1 and J is TRBJ2-2; perhaps D is TRBD1 or TRBD2 (5 bases each). The ends were cut back, 3 bases at V and 5 bases at J, with 10 bases in the middle. Germline V lookup: CDR1 SQVTM, CDR2 ANQGSEA. The CDR3 runs 13 residues. CDR3: CSVEFEGTGELFF. The CDR3 coding sequence is TGCAGCGTTGAGTTTGAGGGGACCGGGGAGCTGTTTTTT.

At least ten counts were recorded for this clonotype. V and J are TRBV20-1 and TRBJ1-3; D gene ambiguous. V was trimmed by 0 bases and J by 7 bases, leaving 28 bases between them. The CDR3 runs 19 residues. Per germline, CDR1 DFQATT and CDR2 SNEGSKA (reference sequence). The CDR3 nucleotides are TGCAGTGCTAGAGACCATAATGCTATTCGGACCGGGAGCCCTAACACCATATATTTT. Amino acid sequence: CSARDHNAIRTGSPNTIYF.

In nucleotides, the CDR3 is TGTGCCTGGAGTAGGATCCTGGATTCCTATAATTCACCCCTCCACTTT. It encodes CAWSRILDSYNSPLHF. V is TRBV30 and J is TRBJ1-6; D is unclear. Germline V lookup: CDR1 GTSNPN, CDR2 SVGIG (reference sequence). Trimming stripped 2 bases from V and 1 base from J, with 12 bases between. The CDR3 covers 16 residues.

This clonotype was detected ten times or more. V and J are TRBV29-1 and TRBJ2-3; TRBD1 is a possible D gene (6 bases). CDR1 is SQVTM and CDR2 is ANQGSEA in the germline V gene. This CDR3 comprises 13 residues. V was pared by 6 bases and J by 1 base, with 11 bases between. The DNA of the CDR3 is TGCAGCGTCGACGGACAGCGCACAGATACGCAGTATTTT. Translated, it gives CSVDGQRTDTQYF.

This clonotype was detected only a few times. A read error may be the cause here, since a much bigger clone is one base away. The chain joins TRBV3-1 to TRBJ2-1; D is undetermined. The CDR3 is 16 residues long. Germline V lookup: CDR1 LGHDT, CDR2 YNNKEL (reference sequence). Trimming took off 0 bases at V and 6 bases at J, with 15 bases between the two ends. CDR3 in amino acids: CASSQETLPPSNEQFF. DNA for the CDR3: TGTGCCAGCAGCCAAGAGACACTACCTCCCTCCAATGAGCAGTTCTTC.